This entry features one T cell receptor beta chain sequence. The antigen remains undetermined. Germline lookup yields CDR1 LNHDA and CDR2 SQIVND (reference sequence). The CDR3 has 15 residues. The trim removed 5 bases at V and 8 bases at J, leaving 9 bases unmatched. The sample is drawn from a study of STAT5B mutations in CD4+ large granular lymphocyte leukemia. Whole-study findings and limits: Without HLA matching, higher CD4+ than CD8+ T-LGLL clonality could reflect small sample size. 8/27 top patient clones versus 2/35 control clones were TRBV06-family.

Method: immunoSEQ multiplex PCR; TCRdb's copy keeps in-frame clones and lacks some. The table records tens of thousands of clones, 65% to 90% of them present only once. The TCR originated in a human donor in good health. Sequenced material: CD4+ T cells from blood buffy coats. This chain connects TRBV19 to TRBJ2-1, with TRBD2 identical over 10 bases. The CDR3 region is CASSVSSGSWYEQFF. CDR3 in DNA: TGTGCCAGTAGTGTCTCTAGCGGGAGTTGGTATGAGCAGTTCTTC.